This T cell receptor (beta chain) derives from a study of T cells after posttransplantation cyclophosphamide. The method was immunoSEQ multiplex PCR; TCRdb's version includes in-frame clones alone and lacks a portion of them. The sample consists of more than 15,000 clones, about 93% of them appearing once. With respect to this clone: Antigen: not known.

The naive gate required viable CD3+CD4+ or CD3+CD8+ cells with CCR7+CD45RA+CD45RO-CD95-CD27+CD28+ phenotype. On the day of bone marrow donation, the related graft donor provided peripheral blood. Trimming shortened V by 2 bases and J by 0 bases, and 24 bases separated the two germline ends. This CDR3 is 21 amino acids long. Study results and limitations: Recipient CMV seropositivity and CMV reactivation strongly tracked TRB clonality. TRB overlap between skin or GI tissue T cells and blood was limited. Donor CD8+ memory clones often dominated recipient blood repertoires at later times.

V is TRBV5-3 and J is TRBJ1-6; D is unclear. TRBV5-3 is identified as an open reading frame with a role that is uncertain. This TCR came from a woman between 45 and 65 years old in good health and a related stem cell transplant donor. Sequencing was performed on naive CD4+ T cells sorted from blood. The DNA of the CDR3 is TGTGCCAGAAGCTTTGAGGATAGAAGGTCTAAGAAGAGCTCCTATAATTCACCCCTCCACTTT. Translated, it gives CARSFEDRRSKKSSYNSPLHF.